Listed below are T cell receptor beta chains from one sample, sequenced in a study of cytomegalovirus exposure and HLA in healthy donors. Using immunoSEQ multiplex PCR, the repertoire was profiled, and TCRdb retains in-frame clones only, with some absent. The sample lists 150,000 to 200,000 clones; roughly 84% were seen once. Sequenced sample: PBMCs. The origin of the receptors is a boy younger than 18 in good health and CMV-seronegative. The CDR3 runs from the conserved cysteine through the conserved F or W. The D gene is left open where the match is weak. Expanded clones are given a class, and other clones once, few, many or no size at all.

v_call	clone_size	d_call	j_call	cdr3_length	cdr3_nt	cdr3_aa
TRBV6-6	-	-	TRBJ2-2	14	TGTGCCAGCAGTTTCAACAGGGACACCGGGGAGCTGTTTTTT	CASSFNRDTGELFF
TRBV29-1	-	-	TRBJ2-7	12	TGCAGCGTGGTGACAGGTTCCTACGAGCAGTACTTC	CSVVTGSYEQYF
TRBV7-9	-	TRBD2	TRBJ2-1	15	TGTGCCAGCAGCAAGGGACTAGCGGGGGTCAATGAGCAGTTCTTC	CASSKGLAGVNEQFF
TRBV30	-	-	TRBJ1-6	15	TGTGCCTGGAGATCCCTAGCCCTCGGAAATTCACCCCTCCACTTT	CAWRSLALGNSPLHF
TRBV6-5	-	-	TRBJ2-7	15	TGTGCCAGCAGTTACTCGCGGGGAGGCTCCTACGAGCAGTACTTC	CASSYSRGGSYEQYF
TRBV28	-	TRBD1	TRBJ2-7	16	TGTGCCAGCAGTTTAGATTTAACAGGGGCTAACTACGAGCAGTACTTC	CASSLDLTGANYEQYF
TRBV11-2	-	TRBD2	TRBJ2-3	16	TGTGCCAGCAGCTCCTCCGGGTTAGCGGGAGCCCATACGCAGTATTTT	CASSSSGLAGAHTQYF
TRBV4-2	-	-	TRBJ1-3	19	TGTGCCAGCAGCCAAGATCCCCGGGGGGGATTGGGCTCTGGAAACACCATATATTTT	CASSQDPRGGLGSGNTIYF
TRBV9	-	-	TRBJ2-5	18	TGTGCCAGCAGCGTGGAAGGGGTCGAAGGCCCTCAGCAAGAGACCCAGTACTTC	CASSVEGVEGPQQETQYF
TRBV6-1	-	-	TRBJ1-5	13	TGTGCCAGCAGTGAGGGGGGGGATCAGCCCCAGCATTTT	CASSEGGDQPQHF
TRBV5-1	-	-	TRBJ2-3	14	TGCGCCAGCAGCTTGGAAGGCGGAAGGGATACGCAGTATTTT	CASSLEGGRDTQYF
TRBV30	-	TRBD2	TRBJ2-1	14	TGTGCCTGGTCGACTAGCGGAATTTACAATGAGCAGTTCTTC	CAWSTSGIYNEQFF
TRBV2	-	TRBD1	TRBJ2-1	15	TGTGCCAGCAGCGTTGGACAGGGGCCTAACAATGAGCAGTTCTTC	CASSVGQGPNNEQFF
TRBV11-2	-	TRBD1	TRBJ2-2	18	TGTGCCAGCAGCTTAAAGGTCCGGCAGGGGGCAGGCACCGGGGAGCTGTTTTTT	CASSLKVRQGAGTGELFF
TRBV11-2	few	-	TRBJ1-1	12	TGTGCCAGCAGCCAAGACAGGCTAGGGGCTTTCTTT	CASSQDRLGAFF
TRBV30	-	TRBD1	TRBJ1-2	12	TGTGCCTGGAGGGTGACAGGGAATGGCTACACCTTC	CAWRVTGNGYTF
TRBV5-1	-	-	TRBJ1-4	14	TGCGCCAGCAGCTTGGCCGAGGGAAGTGAAAAACTGTTTTTT	CASSLAEGSEKLFF